The sequence of this T cell receptor (beta chain) was determined in a study of blood T cell repertoires in COVID-19. At the level of the study: T cells, B-cell-depleted T cells, or PBMCs provided the cDNA or gDNA that served as material.

The V gene end was trimmed by 6 bases and the J gene end by 5 bases; junction bases not matched to a gene: 7. Germline CDR1 SGHDT, CDR2 YYEEEE. The CDR3 covers 13 residues. TCRdb keeps only in-frame clones here, not all; method: immunoSEQ multiplex PCR. This repertoire shows approximately 210,000 clones, over 75% found once; its top ten account for about 4.8%. Sequenced: peripheral blood. The TCR was taken from a woman aged 40 to 55 with acute or convalescent COVID-19. This chain links TRBV5-6 with TRBJ1-1, with 7 nucleotides matching TRBD1. The CDR3 DNA reads as TGTGCCAGCAAAAGACAGGGATCAACTGAAGCTTTCTTT. Translating it yields CASKRQGSTEAFF.